The next 5 T cell receptor beta chains were all read from a single sample in a study of Ad26.COV2.S vaccination and SARS-CoV-2 variants. Described treatment: 19 received Ad26.COV2.S at low or high dose, single or two shots; roughly five received placebo; per-sample allocation not given. Samples came from day 63 after the first vaccine or placebo injection. The data were produced by immunoSEQ multiplex PCR, yet TCRdb's version contains in-frame clones alone and is incomplete. The sample yields about 240,000 clones, 88% seen once. Source: peripheral blood, taken in a trial of Ad26.COV2.S vaccine versus placebo. These receptors came from a person between 18 and 59 years old who received the Ad26.COV2.S COVID-19 vaccine or a placebo.

This clone was detected once. J is TRBJ1-1 and V is TRBV6-5; D not certain. This CDR3 is built from 12 residues. Trimming stripped 8 bases from V and 5 bases from J, with 12 bases between. Germline values: CDR1 MNHEY, CDR2 SVGAGI. CDR3 nucleotide sequence: TGTGCCAGCGGGCAACGGGTTACTGAAGCTTTCTTT. It yields the protein CASGQRVTEAFF.

The chain couples TRBV6-9 to TRBJ1-4, with D possibly matching TRBD1 (5 bases). The CDR3 contains 16 residues. Germline CDR1 reads MNHGY; CDR2 reads SVAAGI. V lost 7 bases and J 8 bases, leaving 23 bases between the germline ends. Written as DNA, the CDR3 is TGTGCCAGCATCCTCGGCAGGGTACGAGTTTACGAAAAACTGTTTTTT. Its protein product is CASILGRVRVYEKLFF.

This chain connects TRBV28 to TRBJ2-7; 9 nucleotides match TRBD1. CDR1 is MDHEN, CDR2 SYDVKM, per germline. The CDR3 has 15 residues. J lost 5 bases, V lost 10 bases, and 15 bases had no gene match. CDR3 DNA: TGTGCCACCTCAAGGACAGGGGAGGCGGGTGACGAGCAGTACTTC. It codes for CATSRTGEAGDEQYF.

This clone was seen once. The chain links TRBV6-2 or TRBV6-3 to TRBJ2-7; D gene unclear. V lost 0 bases to trimming and J lost 3 bases, with 3 bases between them. Germline V gene data show CDR1 as MNHEY and CDR2 as SVGEGT. The CDR3 is made up of 12 amino acids. CDR3 region: CASSYSYYEQYF. For the CDR3, the DNA is TGTGCCAGCAGTTACTCGTACTACGAGCAGTACTTC.

The V and J genes are TRBV19 and TRBJ2-1, with D perhaps matching TRBD2 (6 bases). The CDR3 is made up of 16 amino acids. From germline, CDR1 is LNHDA and CDR2 SQIVND (reference sequence). Trimming took 5 bases from V and 0 from J, leaving 14 bases between them. Written as DNA, the CDR3 is TGTGCCAGTAGTCCTACCCCGACTAGCTCCTACAATGAGCAGTTCTTC. This sequence encodes CASSPTPTSSYNEQFF.